The 15 T cell receptor beta chains presented below share a single source sample, sequenced in a study of T cells after yellow fever vaccination. TCRdb analysed the 5' RACE reads with MiXCR anew, one entry per CDR3 protein. The data contain 150,000 to 200,000 distinct CDR3 sequences, approximately 10% of them singletons. Source: CD8+ T cells sorted from PBMCs, taken 45 days after the yellow fever booster vaccination. These receptors all stem from a young man who received the YFV17D yellow fever vaccine.

In its sample, this clonotype was seen many times. The chain joins TRBV29-1 to TRBJ1-1; 7 bases align to TRBD1. In germline, CDR1 is SQVTM, CDR2 ANQGSEA. This CDR3 spans 11 amino acids. The V gene end was trimmed by 4 bases and the J gene end by 6 bases; junction bases not matched to a gene: 2. The CDR3 loop is CSVAQGAEAFF. As DNA, the CDR3 is TGCAGCGTTGCTCAGGGGGCTGAAGCTTTCTTT. The whole variable domain, filled in from reference TRBV29-1 and TRBJ1-1, reads SAVISQKPSRDICQRGTSLTIQCQVDSQVTMMFWYRQQPGQSLTLIATANQGSEATYESGFVIDKFPISRPNLTFSTLTVSNMSPEDSSIYLCSVAQGAEAFFGQGTRLTVV.

The sample holds a few counts of this clonotype. The chain recombines TRBV27 with TRBJ1-1; D is uncertain. The V end lost 3 bases, the J end lost 7 bases, and 18 bases lay between the germline ends. The germline V gene encodes CDR1 MNHEY and CDR2 SMNVEV (reference sequence). CDR3 length: 15 amino acids. This CDR3 is CASSFGGSREREAFF. CDR3 bases: TGTGCCAGCAGTTTCGGTGGGTCCCGTGAGCGTGAAGCTTTCTTT.

Written as DNA, the CDR3 is TGTGCTAGTGGTTTGGCCGGGACAGGGGTTTTCCATGAGCAGTTCTTC. Translation gives CASGLAGTGVFHEQFF. The V and J genes are TRBV12-5 and TRBJ2-1; 10 bases line up with TRBD1. The CDR3 length is 16 residues. In germline, CDR1 is LGHNT, CDR2 FRNRAP. J was trimmed by 8 bases and V by 1 base; bases with no gene match: 8.

The rearrangement uses TRBV20-1 and TRBJ2-1, with 12 bases matching TRBD2. CDR1 is DFQATT and CDR2 is SNEGSKA in the germline V gene (reference sequence). V lost 6 bases and J lost 8; bases outside the gene matches: 14. The CDR3 length is 16 residues. The CDR3 bases are TGCAGTGCCTACTCAGGACTAGCGGGGAGTCCTGATGAGCAGTTCTTC. Its protein product is CSAYSGLAGSPDEQFF.

The rearrangement joins TRBV4-1 to TRBJ2-3, with 9 bases that match TRBD2. The CDR3 covers 16 residues. Looked up from germline, CDR1 is MGHRA and CDR2 is YSYEKL. After removal of 5 bases from V and 4 bases from J, the junction contained 10 bases not matched to a gene. CDR3 protein: CASSYGSSGAPDTQYF. The CDR3 bases are TGCGCCAGCAGCTACGGTTCTAGCGGGGCCCCAGATACGCAGTATTTT.

This clonotype was seen at least ten times. The chain joins TRBV4-1 to TRBJ1-5; no definite D call. In germline, CDR1 is MGHRA, CDR2 YSYEKL. This CDR3 spans 15 amino acids. V lost 4 bases and J lost 0, with 10 bases in between. Here the CDR3 reads CASSPRAISNQPQHF. The CDR3 DNA sequence: TGCGCCAGCAGCCCCCGGGCAATTAGCAATCAGCCCCAGCATTTT.

V and J are TRBV20-1 and TRBJ1-2, with 9 bases matching TRBD1. CDR1 and CDR2 from the germline V gene are DFQATT and SNEGSKA (reference sequence). The V and J ends lost 6 bases and 1 base, in that order; junction bases with no gene match: 9. This CDR3 is built from 15 residues. The CDR3, as DNA: TGCAGTGCCCCTTCCCACAGGGGGCATAACTATGGCTACACCTTC. Protein product: CSAPSHRGHNYGYTF.

This chain joins TRBV4-1 and TRBJ2-1, with D possibly being TRBD1 (5 bases). Trimming left V 1 base short and J 4 bases short, with 11 bases between. Germline assignment: CDR1 MGHRA and CDR2 YSYEKL. The CDR3 spans 15 residues. The CDR3 protein is CASSQGGRAYNEQFF. DNA for the CDR3: TGCGCCAGCAGCCAAGGAGGCAGGGCATACAATGAGCAGTTCTTC.

This clonotype was counted many times. The chain employs TRBV12-3 or TRBV12-4 and TRBJ2-2; D gene uncertain. Between the trimmed V and J ends, which lost 8 bases and 8 bases, there was a span of 9 bases. The CDR3 has 11 amino acids. The chain's CDR3 is CASGPSGELFF. CDR3 sequence (DNA): TGTGCCAGCGGACCCTCTGGGGAGCTGTTTTTT.

This clonotype showed up just a few times. CDR3 protein: CATSGTVVEQYF. CDR3 bases: TGTGCCACCAGCGGGACAGTCGTTGAGCAGTACTTC. The V gene is TRBV24-1, the J gene TRBJ2-7; TRBD1 agrees at 7 bases. The V gene's germline CDR1 is KGHDR and CDR2 SFDVKD. The V and J ends lost 7 bases and 7 bases, in that order; junction bases with no gene match: 6. The CDR3 is made up of 12 amino acids.

This clonotype has at least ten counts. This chain connects TRBV4-1 to TRBJ2-3; maybe TRBD2 (7 bases). The V gene's germline CDR1 is MGHRA and CDR2 YSYEKL. Trimming left V 0 bases short and J 7 bases short, with 14 bases between. This CDR3 comprises 15 residues. The CDR3 DNA reads TGCGCCAGCAGCCAAGAGGAGGGGGGGCTAAATACGCAGTATTTT. Amino acids: CASSQEEGGLNTQYF.

This clonotype was seen more than once but under ten times. This chain uses TRBV6-2 or TRBV6-3 with TRBJ2-7; 7 bases fit TRBD1. V was clipped by 2 bases and J by 7 bases; unmatched bases: 5. The germline V gene has CDR1 MNHEY and CDR2 SVGEGT. The CDR3 sequence is 13 residues long. CDR3 in DNA: TGTGCCAGCAGTTACGAGACAGGGCGAGAGCAGTACTTC. It specifies CASSYETGREQYF.

This clonotype came up a few times. The J gene is TRBJ2-1, the V gene TRBV6-6, with D tentatively TRBD1 (5 bases). This CDR3 region has 15 residues. Germline CDR1 is MNHNY and CDR2 is SVGAGI (reference sequence). V was shortened by 6 bases and J by 2 bases, with 14 bases between the two germline ends. The DNA of the CDR3 is TGTGCCAGCAGCTTTGGACAAAGGCCCTACAATGAGCAGTTCTTC. Encoded protein: CASSFGQRPYNEQFF.

This clonotype was counted between two and nine times. This sequence joins TRBV7-9 and TRBJ2-2, with D tentatively TRBD2 (5 bases). This CDR3 contains 15 residues. Germline CDR1 SEHNR, CDR2 FQNEAQ (reference sequence). Trimming cost V 5 bases and J 6 bases, with 16 bases left between them. CDR3 sequence: CASSAHSGLAGELFF. CDR3 nucleotides: TGTGCCAGCAGCGCTCATTCGGGGTTAGCCGGGGAGCTGTTTTTT. The entire variable domain, with the rest obtained from reference TRBV7-9 and TRBJ2-2, is as follows: DTGVSQNPRHKITKRGQNVTFRCDPISEHNRLYWYRQTLGQGPEFLTYFQNEAQLEKSRLLSDRFSAERPKGSFSTLEIQRTEQGDSAMYLCASSAHSGLAGELFFGEGSRLTVL.

This clonotype was seen repeatedly, ten times or more. The J gene is TRBJ2-4, the V gene TRBV7-2; D gene ambiguous. Trimming took off 3 bases at V and 5 bases at J, with 14 bases between the two ends. Germline-derived CDR1 and CDR2 are SGHTA and FQGNSA. This CDR3 comprises 15 residues. The CDR3, as DNA: TGTGCCAGCAGCTTCGGTCACAGCAACCAAAACATTCAGTACTTC. Protein product: CASSFGHSNQNIQYF.